What follows are 5 T cell receptor beta chains derived from one specimen sequenced in a study of beta chain features in type 1 diabetes. These receptors have no known antigen. The study, taken as a whole, reports: When Type 1 diabetes patients were examined, their TCRB CDR3s proved moderately but significantly shorter in all four CD4+ subsets.

Since all of the isolated RNA was reverse transcribed, expressed TCRB transcripts were what got sequenced. Clones were read by immunoSEQ multiplex PCR, and TCRdb kept only the in-frame ones, dropping some. Among under 300,000 clones, roughly 14% were seen once, and the ten largest hold almost 0.02%. Sequencing used naive CD4+ T cells from blood. The receptor set was obtained from a man aged 25-45 years with type 1 diabetes.

V is TRBV6-6 and J is TRBJ1-1; TRBD1 is a possible D gene (5 bases). The V end lost 8 bases, the J end lost 0 bases, and 19 bases lay between the germline ends. The CDR3 length is 16 residues. Germline lookup yields CDR1 MNHNY and CDR2 SVGAGI (reference sequence). CDR3 loop: CASGVQGGGVNTEAFF. The CDR3 DNA follows: TGTGCCAGCGGGGTGCAGGGTGGTGGTGTGAACACTGAAGCTTTCTTT.

The chain couples TRBV25-1 to TRBJ2-5, with 9 bases identical to TRBD1. V gave up 8 bases and J gave up 2 bases; unmatched junction bases: 6. This CDR3 comprises 14 residues. CDR1 and CDR2 from the germline V gene are MGHDK and SYGVNS. The CDR3 spells CASRPDRGQETQYF. CDR3 DNA: TGTGCCAGCCGGCCCGACAGGGGGCAAGAGACCCAGTACTTC.

The V and J genes are TRBV5-1 and TRBJ2-5; 7 nucleotides align to TRBD1. Germline V gene sequence: CDR1 SGHRS, CDR2 YFSETQ. The CDR3 runs 16 residues. J gave up 1 base and V 0 bases, and 6 bases lay outside the gene matches. The CDR3, as DNA: TGCGCCAGCAGCTTGGGACAGGGTCTTGGCCAAGAGACCCAGTACTTC. It yields the protein CASSLGQGLGQETQYF.

Concerning this clone itself: Its ends do not fully match the called genes, so a read error is possible. The chain joins TRBV28 to TRBJ2-7, with 8 bases matching TRBD1. CDR1 is MDHEN, CDR2 SYDVKM, per germline. The CDR3 contains 14 residues. The CDR3 DNA sequence: TGTGCCAGCAGTTTATCCTCCCGGGGACAGGAGACCGACTTC. Protein product: CASSLSSRGQETDF.

In this sample, this clone turned up a few times. The gene calls are TRBV30 and TRBJ1-1; 7 bases map to TRBD1. CDR3 length: 13 amino acids. The germline V gene has CDR1 GTSNPN and CDR2 SVGIG (reference sequence). DNA of the CDR3: TGTGCTCAGGACAGGTCCATGAACACTGAAGCTTTCTTT. Translation: CAQDRSMNTEAFF. Filled out from reference TRBV30 and TRBJ1-1, the complete variable domain reads SQTIHQWPATLVQPVGSPLSLECTVEGTSNPNLYWYRQAAGRGLQLLFYSVGIGQISSEVPQNLSASRPQDRQFILSSKKLLLSDSGFYLCAQDRSMNTEAFFGQGTRLTVV.